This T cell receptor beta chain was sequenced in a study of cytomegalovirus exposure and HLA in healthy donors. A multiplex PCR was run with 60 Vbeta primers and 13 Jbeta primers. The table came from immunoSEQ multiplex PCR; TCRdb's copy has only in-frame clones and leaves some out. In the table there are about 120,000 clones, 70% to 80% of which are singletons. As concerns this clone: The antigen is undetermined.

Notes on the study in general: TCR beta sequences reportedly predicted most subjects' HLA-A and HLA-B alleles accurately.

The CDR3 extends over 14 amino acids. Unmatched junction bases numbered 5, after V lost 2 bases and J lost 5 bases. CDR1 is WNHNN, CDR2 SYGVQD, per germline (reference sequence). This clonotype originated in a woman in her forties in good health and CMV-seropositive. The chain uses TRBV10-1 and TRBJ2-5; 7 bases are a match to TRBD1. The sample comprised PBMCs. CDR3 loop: CASSEGTAAETQYF. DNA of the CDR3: TGCGCCAGCAGTGAGGGGACAGCTGCGGAGACCCAGTACTTC.